The entry below gives a single TCR beta chain sequence along with its context. What it binds is unknown. These donors, healthy bone marrow donors, were studied. Per germline, CDR1 SGDLS and CDR2 YYNGEE. V was trimmed by 0 bases and J by 3 bases, leaving 10 bases between them. The CDR3 spans 14 residues. Vbeta (60) and Jbeta (13) primers were used in the PCR. The protocol was immunoSEQ multiplex PCR, while the TCRdb copy is restricted to in-frame clones and leaves out a portion. This table holds some 120,000 clones, roughly three quarters found once. The data were obtained in a study of cytomegalovirus exposure and HLA in healthy donors. Study results and limitations: Common viral pathogens (according to a later analysis) appeared linked to several of the most significant clusters. Specificity for CMV antigens was confirmed in vitro for a few of the CMV-associated chains. The authors later found TCR association rates varying by HLA locus, with DRB1 most and HLA-C fewest.

The chain carries TRBV9 and TRBJ2-7; possibly TRBD2 for D (6 bases). The sequencing input was PBMCs. The receptor comes from a woman between 18 and 29 years old in good health and CMV-seronegative. This chain's CDR3 is CASSVAGGNYEQYF. CDR3 coding DNA: TGTGCCAGCAGCGTAGCCGGGGGAAACTACGAGCAGTACTTC.